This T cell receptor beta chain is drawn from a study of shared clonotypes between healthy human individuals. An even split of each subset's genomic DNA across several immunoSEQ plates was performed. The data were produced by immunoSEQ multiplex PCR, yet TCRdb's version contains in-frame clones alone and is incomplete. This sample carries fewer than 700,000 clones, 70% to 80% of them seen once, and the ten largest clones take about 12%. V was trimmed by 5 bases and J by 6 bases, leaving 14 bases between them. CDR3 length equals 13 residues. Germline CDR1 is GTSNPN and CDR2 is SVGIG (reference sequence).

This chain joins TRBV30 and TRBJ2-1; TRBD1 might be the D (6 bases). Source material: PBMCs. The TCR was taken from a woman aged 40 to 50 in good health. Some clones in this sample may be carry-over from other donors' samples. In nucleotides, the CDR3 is TGTGCCTGGGACCGGGACATACCCAATGAGCAGTTCTTC. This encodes CAWDRDIPNEQFF.